This entry describes one T cell receptor beta chain. Its antigen is unknown. The sample holds no much larger clone one base away, and base qualities are not on file. These data are taken from a study of CD8+CD57+ T cells in acquired aplastic anemia listed by TCRdb under 2018. With regard to the full study: DNA extracted from sorted CD4+ and CD8+ cells had a mean of about 3.3 ug, with a range of roughly 0.2 to 27.4 ug. CD8+CD57+ expansion was defined as frequency above the mean frequency observed in healthy subjects.

Genomic DNA served as template for TCR beta VDJ combination and CDR3 sequence profiling. An Illumina HiSeq 2000 was used for TCR repertoire sequencing. The source study handled its data this way. TRBV/TRBJ rearrangement plots, CDR3 size and DJ length profiles, and Simpson's diversity index were used to assess repertoires. The most abundant DNA sequence in the deep sequencing data was defined as the immunodominant clone. CDR3 amino acid sequences were checked for sharing across subjects and were also compared against the VDJdb database and published repertoires. The public reads were reprocessed in TCRdb via fastp at Q25 and MiXCR, keeping in-frame beta chains. Every distinct CDR3 protein forms one entry, paired with its most common genes and DNA. These V and J calls derive from TCRdb rather than the authors' analysis. Recorded for this sample are about 160,000 distinct CDR3 sequences; about 50% of them occurred a single time. Of the sample, 25% to 40% is held by the ten largest clones.

Broader findings and caveats from the paper: Although 25 to 30 CD8+ CDR3 sequences were shared by patients and controls, these sequences appeared highly expressed in patients and within the immunodominant clones of patients. CD8+ Simpson's diversity did not differ significantly between patients and healthy controls (P=0.060).

Patients chosen for sequencing had shown expansion of CD8+CD57+ cells by flow cytometry. Severe acquired aplastic anemia was diagnosed in all patients according to International Study of Aplastic Anemia and Agranulocytosis and Camitta criteria. At the time blood was sampled, none of the patients had received any therapy. In the study, sorted CD4+ and CD8+ blood T cells from patients with severe aplastic anemia and from healthy subjects underwent deep sequencing of TCR repertoires. Patients were enrolled under clinicaltrials.gov protocols 00001620, 01623167, 00001397, 00071045, 00081523 and 00961064 in the USA. Ficoll-Paque density gradient centrifugation was used to isolate peripheral blood mononuclear cells. Before DNA was extracted, CD4+ and CD8+ T cells were sorted using either FACS or magnetic beads. The CDR3 contains 16 residues, cysteine and phenylalanine counted. CDR3 DNA only is kept here, 48 bases in frame from base 1. The trim is 3 bases for V and 9 bases for J, with a gap of 20 bases between the germline ends. The germline V gene yields KGHDR for CDR1 and SFDVKD for CDR2.

Sequencing was done on a sample of sorted CD4+, CD8+, or CD8+CD57+ T cells (not recorded which) from PBMCs. In this chain, TRBV24-1 is recombined with TRBJ1-5; possibly the D gene is TRBD1, per 5 matching bases. This TCR came from a human donor with aplastic anemia. The bases read TGTGCCACCAGTGATGGGGGACGGATGGGTGAAGTGCCCCAGCATTTT. It translates to CATSDGGRMGEVPQHF.